This T cell receptor (beta chain) was found in a study of T cell responses to AZD1222 COVID-19 vaccine. The count of this clone is one. As yet, its antigen is unknown. Some clones are missing from TCRdb's copy, which holds only in-frame ones; the method was immunoSEQ multiplex PCR. The sample has about 150,000 clones, about 87% seen once. Study observations and caveats: Increased Spike-specific TCR breadth and depth were observed after two AZD1222 doses. Nearly half of spike-specific TCRs reportedly target variant regions that are unmutated in the B.1.351 and B.1.1.7 variants. It should be noted that donors were predominantly white British and more often female, and clonal diversity was possibly underestimated.

Sample: peripheral blood, taken 28 days after the second AZD1222 dose. This TCR was recovered from an adult who received the AZD1222 COVID-19 vaccine.

The CDR3 nucleotides read TGTGCCAGCAGCTTGCGGACAGGGAGCAATGAGCAGTTCTTC. Its translation: CASSLRTGSNEQFF. The chain is built from TRBV5-8 and TRBJ2-1; 8 bases agree with TRBD1. CDR3 length: 14 residues. Germline-derived CDR1 and CDR2 are SGHTS and YDEGEE. Trimming at V came to 1 base and at J to 6 bases, leaving 3 bases not matched to a gene. Using reference TRBV5-8 and TRBJ2-1 for the parts outside the CDR3, the full variable domain is EAGVTQSPTHLIKTRGQQATLRCSPISGHTSVYWYQQALGLGLQFLLWYDEGEERNRGNFPPRFSGRQFPNYSSELNVNALELEDSALYLCASSLRTGSNEQFFGPGTRLTVL.